This is a list of T cell receptor beta chains from one sample in a study of CD8+CD57+ T cells in acquired aplastic anemia. TCRdb re-called the reads through MiXCR, storing one row per CDR3 protein. The sample lists fewer than 200,000 distinct CDR3 sequences, over 70% seen once, with around 45% in the top ten. The source material was sorted CD4+, CD8+, or CD8+CD57+ T cells (not recorded which) from PBMCs. Receptors originate from a human donor with aplastic anemia. CDR3s include the opening cysteine and the closing phenylalanine or tryptophan. D genes are given only for firm matches. Rows give clone size only sometimes, using once, few, many, or a class for an expanded clone.

V: TRBV27
size: .
D: .
J: TRBJ2-3
CDR3: CASSFTEGADTQYF
DNA: TGTGCCAGCAGTTTTACGGAAGGGGCAGATACGCAGTATTTT

V: TRBV19
size: .
D: .
J: TRBJ2-5
CDR3: CASSGRNQETQYF
DNA: TGTGCCAGTAGTGGACGGAACCAGGAGACCCAGTACTTC

V: TRBV5-1
size: once
D: .
J: TRBJ2-7
CDR3: CASRRAVSSYEQYF
DNA: TGCGCCAGCAGACGAGCGGTGAGCTCCTACGAGCAGTACTTC

V: TRBV15
size: .
D: .
J: TRBJ2-1
CDR3: CATREGANEQFF
DNA: TGTGCCACACGGGAGGGGGCCAATGAGCAGTTCTTC

V: TRBV7-8
size: .
D: .
J: TRBJ1-6
CDR3: CASSSDSPLHF
DNA: TGTGCCAGCAGCTCAGATTCACCCCTCCACTTT

V: TRBV24-1
size: .
D: .
J: TRBJ2-1
CDR3: CATSDLPQGHEQFF
DNA: TGTGCCACCAGTGACCTACCACAGGGCCATGAGCAGTTCTTC

V: TRBV7-9
size: .
D: .
J: TRBJ2-1
CDR3: CASSFISPLGQFF
DNA: TGTGCCAGCAGCTTTATAAGCCCCCTCGGGCAGTTCTTC

V: TRBV20-1
size: once
D: TRBD1
J: TRBJ2-5
CDR3: CSAPTGFRETQYF
DNA: TGCAGTGCGCCGACAGGGTTCCGGGAGACCCAGTACTTC

V: TRBV20-1
size: .
D: .
J: TRBJ2-1
CDR3: CSAAFKGFPYNEQFF
DNA: TGCAGTGCGGCCTTTAAGGGATTCCCCTACAATGAGCAGTTCTTC

V: TRBV5-4
size: once
D: .
J: TRBJ1-2
CDR3: CASSRWGSDGYTF
DNA: TGTGCCAGCAGCCGCTGGGGTTCCGATGGCTACACCTTC

V: TRBV15
size: once
D: .
J: TRBJ2-3
CDR3: CATSRVGIADTQYF
DNA: TGTGCCACCAGCAGAGTGGGTATCGCAGATACGCAGTATTTT

V: TRBV7-9
size: .
D: TRBD2
J: TRBJ2-5
CDR3: CASSAGTSGGPQETQYF
DNA: TGTGCCAGCAGCGCCGGAACTAGCGGGGGGCCTCAAGAGACCCAGTACTTC

V: TRBV20-1
size: .
D: .
J: TRBJ1-1
CDR3: CSEGRGRGMNTEAFF
DNA: TGCAGTGAAGGCAGGGGCCGGGGTATGAACACTGAAGCTTTCTTT

V: TRBV27
size: many
D: .
J: TRBJ2-7
CDR3: CASSPDRYYEQYF
DNA: TGTGCCAGCAGTCCAGACAGGTACTACGAGCAGTACTTC

V: TRBV9
size: .
D: .
J: TRBJ1-3
CDR3: CASSISGTDSNGNTIYF
DNA: TGTGCCAGTAGTATCAGCGGGACGGACAGTAACGGAAACACCATATATTTT

V: TRBV7-9
size: .
D: .
J: TRBJ1-1
CDR3: CASSLNLQGFAEAFF
DNA: TGTGCCAGCAGCCTCAACCTACAGGGTTTCGCTGAAGCTTTCTTT

V: TRBV29-1
size: .
D: .
J: TRBJ2-1
CDR3: CSVEIPAPTYNEQFF
DNA: TGCAGCGTTGAGATCCCCGCTCCGACCTACAATGAGCAGTTCTTC

V: TRBV10-3
size: once
D: TRBD1
J: TRBJ2-3
CDR3: CAISERWDRGGYEQYF
DNA: TGTGCCATCAGTGAGAGGTGGGACAGGGGGGGGTACGAGCAGTACTTT

V: TRBV6-2/TRBV6-3
size: once
D: .
J: TRBJ2-3
CDR3: CASSYGKIDSTDTQYF
DNA: TGTGCCAGCAGTTACGGAAAAATTGATAGCACAGATACGCAGTATTTT

V: TRBV7-8
size: .
D: TRBD1
J: TRBJ2-7
CDR3: CASSFYRDSSYEQYF
DNA: TGTGCCAGCAGTTTTTACCGGGACAGCTCCTACGAGCAGTACTTC

V: TRBV2
size: .
D: TRBD1
J: TRBJ2-1
CDR3: CASRDRGRGEQFF
DNA: TGTGCCAGCCGGGACAGGGGGCGAGGTGAGCAGTTCTTC

V: TRBV20-1
size: .
D: .
J: TRBJ1-1
CDR3: CSVTTPTEAFF
DNA: TGCAGTGTCACCACCCCCACTGAAGCTTTCTTT

V: TRBV5-1
size: .
D: .
J: TRBJ1-6
CDR3: CASSLDFPGSSYNSPLHF
DNA: TGCGCCAGCAGCTTGGACTTCCCGGGAAGCTCCTATAATTCACCCCTCCACTTT

V: TRBV25-1
size: .
D: TRBD1
J: TRBJ2-5
CDR3: CASSPTGVSLWTQYF
DNA: TGTGCCAGCAGCCCGACAGGGGTCAGTTTGTGGACCCAGTACTTC

V: TRBV29-1
size: .
D: TRBD1
J: TRBJ1-1
CDR3: CSIEATVQGWAEAFF
DNA: TGCAGCATTGAAGCTACGGTACAGGGGTGGGCAGAAGCTTTCTTT

V: TRBV24-1
size: .
D: .
J: TRBJ1-2
CDR3: CATSDLGSSYGYTF
DNA: TGTGCCACCAGTGATTTGGGCAGCTCATATGGCTACACCTTC

V: TRBV12-3/TRBV12-4
size: .
D: TRBD2
J: TRBJ2-1
CDR3: CASSFGGGANEQFF
DNA: TGTGCCAGCAGTTTTGGCGGGGGGGCCAATGAGCAGTTCTTC

V: TRBV20-1
size: .
D: .
J: TRBJ2-1
CDR3: CSATSDSHYEQFF
DNA: TGCAGTGCTACCTCAGACAGCCACTATGAGCAGTTCTTC

V: TRBV5-1
size: .
D: .
J: TRBJ2-1
CDR3: CASRPTGHNEQFF
DNA: TGCGCCAGCAGGCCTACAGGACACAATGAGCAGTTCTTC

V: TRBV18
size: .
D: .
J: TRBJ2-1
CDR3: CASSLYLAAEQFF
DNA: TGTGCCAGCTCCCTCTACCTAGCAGCTGAGCAGTTCTTC

V: TRBV20-1
size: .
D: .
J: TRBJ2-3
CDR3: CSARRRDSTDTQYF
DNA: TGCAGTGCTAGAAGAAGGGATAGCACAGATACGCAGTATTTT

V: TRBV19
size: once
D: .
J: TRBJ1-1
CDR3: CASSIAGLAEVAFF
DNA: TGTGCCAGTAGTATAGCGGGGCTCGCCGAGGTAGCTTTCTTT

V: TRBV7-3
size: few
D: .
J: TRBJ2-7
CDR3: CASSFGRNYEQYF
DNA: TGTGCCAGCAGCTTCGGACGGAACTACGAGCAGTACTTC

V: TRBV2
size: .
D: .
J: TRBJ1-4
CDR3: CASSDWGLEEKLFF
DNA: TGTGCCAGCAGTGACTGGGGCCTAGAGGAAAAACTGTTTTTT

V: TRBV2
size: .
D: TRBD1
J: TRBJ1-5
CDR3: CASSKAGGGQPQHF
DNA: TGTGCCAGCAGCAAAGCAGGGGGCGGTCAGCCCCAGCATTTT

V: TRBV5-1
size: .
D: .
J: TRBJ1-5
CDR3: CASRASGGNQPQHF
DNA: TGCGCCAGCAGAGCCTCAGGGGGCAATCAGCCCCAGCATTTT

V: TRBV7-9
size: .
D: TRBD1
J: TRBJ1-2
CDR3: CASSSGTGSGYTF
DNA: TGTGCCAGCAGTTCTGGGACAGGTAGTGGCTACACCTTC

V: TRBV19
size: .
D: .
J: TRBJ1-3
CDR3: CASSMAGTGNTIYF
DNA: TGTGCCAGTAGTATGGCAGGGACTGGAAACACCATATATTTT

V: TRBV4-3
size: .
D: TRBD1
J: TRBJ1-3
CDR3: CASSLALGTASSGNTIYF
DNA: TGCGCCAGCAGCTTAGCTCTCGGGACAGCTTCCTCTGGAAACACCATATATTTT

V: TRBV7-3
size: few
D: TRBD1
J: TRBJ1-1
CDR3: CASSLGQGTEAFF
DNA: TGTGCCAGCAGCCTGGGACAGGGCACTGAAGCTTTCTTT

V: TRBV7-9
size: .
D: .
J: TRBJ1-2
CDR3: CASSFLTGEYGYTF
DNA: TGTGCCAGCAGCTTCCTGACAGGAGAGTATGGCTACACCTTC

V: TRBV2
size: few
D: .
J: TRBJ2-3
CDR3: CAPRAGSDTQYF
DNA: TGTGCCCCGAGGGCGGGAAGCGATACGCAGTATTTT

V: TRBV27
size: .
D: .
J: TRBJ1-3
CDR3: CASSPRTDSGNTIYF
DNA: TGTGCCAGCAGTCCTCGGACAGACTCTGGAAACACCATATATTTT

V: TRBV6-4
size: .
D: .
J: TRBJ2-1
CDR3: CASSEAEVVNEQFF
DNA: TGTGCCAGCAGTGAAGCGGAGGTAGTCAATGAGCAGTTCTTC

V: TRBV7-9
size: many
D: .
J: TRBJ1-3
CDR3: CASSPPRSGNTIYF
DNA: TGTGCCAGCAGTCCCCCTCGATCTGGAAACACCATATATTTT

V: TRBV10-3
size: .
D: TRBD1
J: TRBJ1-2
CDR3: CAISLGQGESYTF
DNA: TGTGCCATCAGCCTGGGACAGGGCGAAAGCTACACCTTC

V: TRBV7-2
size: .
D: .
J: TRBJ1-6
CDR3: CASSLLLNSPLHF
DNA: TGTGCCAGCAGCTTACTCCTCAATTCACCCCTCCACTTT

V: TRBV7-9
size: once
D: TRBD2
J: TRBJ2-3
CDR3: CASASGGAVRQSRNTQYF
DNA: TGTGCCAGCGCTAGCGGGGGGGCCGTCCGACAATCTAGGAATACGCAGTATTTT

V: TRBV9
size: .
D: TRBD2
J: TRBJ2-7
CDR3: CASNVGEGRDEQYF
DNA: TGTGCCAGCAACGTGGGGGAGGGGCGGGACGAGCAGTACTTC

V: TRBV5-4
size: .
D: .
J: TRBJ2-5
CDR3: CASSQPGERETQYF
DNA: TGTGCCAGCAGCCAGCCAGGGGAGCGGGAGACCCAGTACTTC

V: TRBV20-1
size: .
D: TRBD2
J: TRBJ2-5
CDR3: CSAKGSAGEQETQYF
DNA: TGCAGTGCTAAGGGAAGCGCGGGGGAACAAGAGACCCAGTACTTC

V: TRBV20-1
size: .
D: .
J: TRBJ1-2
CDR3: CSARVGIGYTF
DNA: TGCAGTGCTCGGGTTGGGATTGGCTACACCTTC

V: TRBV7-2
size: .
D: TRBD1
J: TRBJ1-4
CDR3: CASSLTGSDEKLFF
DNA: TGTGCCAGCAGCTTGACAGGGTCGGATGAAAAACTGTTTTTT

V: TRBV20-1
size: few
D: .
J: TRBJ2-3
CDR3: CSASDDTQYF
DNA: TGCAGTGCTAGTGACGATACGCAGTATTTT

V: TRBV9
size: .
D: .
J: TRBJ2-7
CDR3: CASSVSMVSYEQYF
DNA: TGTGCCAGCAGCGTATCCATGGTTTCCTACGAGCAGTACTTC

V: TRBV11-1
size: .
D: .
J: TRBJ2-7
CDR3: CASSGAGEGEQYF
DNA: TGTGCCAGCAGTGGGGCAGGGGAGGGCGAGCAGTACTTC

V: TRBV5-1
size: medium-sized
D: TRBD1
J: TRBJ2-2
CDR3: CASSLDRGTGELFF
DNA: TGTGCCAGCAGCTTAGACAGGGGCACCGGGGAGCTGTTTTTT

V: TRBV5-6
size: .
D: .
J: TRBJ1-1
CDR3: CASSLGSNTEAFF
DNA: TGTGCCAGCAGCTTGGGGTCGAACACTGAAGCTTTCTTT

V: TRBV7-3
size: .
D: .
J: TRBJ1-6
CDR3: CASSLIPGPTMPPHF
DNA: TGTGCCAGCAGCTTAATCCCGGGACCCACCATGCCCCCCCACTTT